This paragraph covers one T cell receptor (beta chain) sequence. The antigen remains unidentified. Data came from immunoSEQ multiplex PCR; TCRdb stores just in-frame clones and leaves some out. This sample has 100,000 to 150,000 clones, with around nine tenths found just once. This sample was taken from a study of cytomegalovirus exposure and HLA in healthy donors. Study-level points and caveats: The tendency of first-cohort TCR clusters to co-occur in the approximately 110 validation repertoires was the finding of a later analysis. The authors listed 164 TCR beta chains as cytomegalovirus-associated.

Trimming took 0 bases from V and 4 from J; bases not matched to a gene: 3. The length of the CDR3 is 15 residues. Germline-derived CDR1 and CDR2 are MNHNS and SASEGT. The source is a man under 40 in good health and CMV-seronegative. This chain uses TRBV6-1 with TRBJ2-1; 7 bases fit TRBD2. The sample taken for sequencing was PBMCs. CDR3 nucleotides: TGTGCCAGCAGTGAAGCAACTAGCGATTACAATGAGCAGTTCTTC. Its translation is CASSEATSDYNEQFF.